This T cell receptor (beta chain) was observed in a study of Graves' ophthalmopathy and Graves' hyperthyroidism. This clonotype occurred many times. Its antigen remains unknown. V was clipped by 0 bases and J by 4 bases, with 15 bases between them. Germline CDR1 reads MNHEY; CDR2 reads SVGEGT. The CDR3 contains 16 residues. In donors with ophthalmopathy, activity was moderate-to-severe, with CAS ≥3, NOSPECS ≥4 and duration under 3 months. Other autoimmune diseases, uncontrolled infections, pregnancy or lactation excluded patients from enrollment. Study results and caveats: From stable hyperthyroidism, ophthalmopathy was separated by a 13-signature model with just over 85% sensitivity and over 70% specificity.

Using RNA transcripts, the TCR beta CDR3 regions were amplified. First-round RT-PCR employed HTBI primers, with a second-round multiplex PCR after it. TCRdb fed the multiplex PCR reads into MiXCR, producing one record per CDR3 protein. The sample has about 410,000 distinct CDR3 sequences; approximately 20% are singletons. The rearrangement joins TRBV6-2 or TRBV6-3 to TRBJ1-2; D gene unclear. The receptor was derived from a woman younger than 30 with Graves' ophthalmopathy. The specimen sequenced was peripheral blood. DNA of the CDR3: TGTGCCAGCAGTTACTCTTGGACGGCACTCACCTATGGCTACACCTTC. Residues: CASSYSWTALTYGYTF.